One sample yielded the 26 T cell receptor beta chains listed below, sequenced in a study of T cells after yellow fever vaccination (dated by TCRdb to between 2018 and 2021). Library creation used 5' RACE. Sequencing was performed on an Illumina HiSeq 2500. TCRdb took the public reads, trimmed them with fastp at Q25, ran MiXCR for clone calling and kept in-frame beta chains. When rows share a CDR3 protein, they turn into one entry using the most common DNA and genes. Recorded for this sample are about 300,000 distinct CDR3 sequences; around 6.8% of them occurred a single time. The ten biggest clones cover around 17% of the sample. Taken with the paper, the label for treatment or condition translates to: live attenuated yellow fever vaccine strain. Sequenced here: PBMCs, sampled roughly 45 days after the first yellow fever vaccination. Source of these receptors: a man between 18 and 35 years old who received the YFV17D yellow fever vaccine.

There are a few counts of this clonotype. J is TRBJ2-2 and V is TRBV12-5, with D perhaps matching TRBD1 (5 bases). Germline-derived CDR1 and CDR2 are LGHNT and FRNRAP. Trimming removed 1 base from V and 6 bases from J, with 9 bases in between. The CDR3 is 14 residues long. The CDR3 loop reads CASGLGQRSGELFF. The CDR3 coding sequence is TGTGCTAGTGGTTTGGGACAGAGGTCCGGGGAGCTGTTTTTT.

This clonotype came up many times. The V gene is TRBV4-1, the J gene TRBJ2-1, with D maybe TRBD2 (6 bases). With 3 bases removed from V and 0 bases from J, the gap between germline ends came to 27 bases. This CDR3 comprises 21 residues. Germline V gene data show CDR1 as MGHRA and CDR2 as YSYEKL. CDR3 residues: CASSQERGAGGDVRSYNEQFF. The CDR3 DNA reads TGCGCCAGCAGCCAGGAAAGAGGAGCCGGCGGGGACGTCCGCTCCTACAATGAGCAGTTCTTC.

The gene calls are TRBV20-1 and TRBJ1-3, with D hard to call. The length of the CDR3 is 13 residues. Trimming shortened V by 5 bases and J by 2 bases, and 10 bases separated the two germline ends. Germline CDR1 reads DFQATT; CDR2 reads SNEGSKA (reference sequence). The CDR3 DNA follows: TGCAGTGCTTGGGGAGGAGCTGGAAACACCATATATTTT. Amino acid sequence: CSAWGGAGNTIYF.

In this sample, this clonotype turned up a few times. The chain is built from TRBV18 and TRBJ1-5, with D possibly TRBD1 on 6 matching bases. The CDR3 is 14 residues long. The germline V gene has CDR1 KGHSH and CDR2 LQKENI. Trimming left V 3 bases short and J 3 bases short, with 9 bases between. DNA of the CDR3: TGTGCCAGCTCACCGGACAGCGACAATCAGCCCCAGCATTTT. Encoded protein: CASSPDSDNQPQHF.

This clonotype has a handful of counts. V is TRBV5-1 and J is TRBJ1-1, with D perhaps matching TRBD1 (6 bases). V lost 3 bases, J lost 1 base, and 10 bases lay in between. This CDR3 comprises 14 residues. The germline V gene encodes CDR1 SGHRS and CDR2 YFSETQ. CDR3 amino acids: CASSWGHTNTEAFF. In nucleotides, the CDR3 is TGCGCCAGCAGCTGGGGACATACGAACACTGAAGCTTTCTTT.

This clonotype was recorded a few times. The chain employs TRBV20-1 and TRBJ2-2, with D perhaps TRBD2 (5 bases). The V and J ends lost 0 bases and 5 bases respectively, with 7 bases between them. CDR1 and CDR2 (germline): DFQATT, SNEGSKA (reference sequence). The CDR3 runs 13 residues. The DNA for the CDR3 is TGCAGTGCTAGAGATCGGGGAACCGGGGAGCTGTTTTTT. It translates to CSARDRGTGELFF.

This clonotype was found a few times. The chain uses TRBV20-1 and TRBJ1-1; TRBD1 matches at 9 bases. V dropped 1 base and J dropped 3; count of bases not matched to a gene: 0. The CDR3 spans 13 residues. Germline V gene lookup returns CDR1 DFQATT and CDR2 SNEGSKA (reference sequence). CDR3 sequence (DNA): TGCAGTGCTAGAGGGACAGGGGACACTGAAGCTTTCTTT. Protein: CSARGTGDTEAFF.

The V gene is TRBV11-2, the J gene TRBJ2-3; 8 nucleotides agree with TRBD2. Germline V CDR1 and CDR2: SGHAT, FQNNGV. V lost 5 bases, J lost 1 base, and 14 bases stayed unmatched. This CDR3 has 18 residues. CDR3 protein: CASSPRRGASPRTDTQYF. CDR3 sequence (DNA): TGTGCCAGCAGCCCTCGGCGGGGGGCCTCGCCACGCACAGATACGCAGTATTTT. The full variable domain, completed using reference TRBV11-2 and TRBJ2-3, is EAGVAQSPRYKIIEKRQSVAFWCNPISGHATLYWYQQILGQGPKLLIQFQNNGVVDDSQLPKDRFSAERLKGVDSTLKIQPAKLEDSAVYLCASSPRRGASPRTDTQYFGPGTRLTVL.

The sample holds many counts of this clonotype. The rearrangement uses TRBV7-3 and TRBJ2-1, with a tentative D call TRBD2 (7 bases). CDR1 is SGHTA and CDR2 is FQGTGA in the germline V gene. CDR3 length: 14 residues. V was shortened by 2 bases and J by 7 bases, with 12 bases between the two germline ends. The CDR3 DNA follows: TGTGCCAGCAGCTTAGTAGGGGGGGGGAATGAGCAGTTCTTC. Its translation: CASSLVGGGNEQFF.

In its sample, this clonotype was seen a few times. This chain joins TRBV7-2 and TRBJ2-3; D possibly corresponds to TRBD2 (5 bases). In germline, CDR1 is SGHTA, CDR2 FQGNSA. Between the trimmed V and J ends, which lost 2 bases and 0 bases, there was a span of 12 bases. The CDR3 loop spans 16 amino acids. The CDR3 sequence is CASSLLRGRSTDTQYF. For the CDR3, the DNA is TGTGCCAGCAGCTTACTTCGGGGTAGGAGCACAGATACGCAGTATTTT.

V and J are TRBV20-1 and TRBJ2-3; D ambiguous. This CDR3 spans 10 amino acids. Germline V gene sequence: CDR1 DFQATT, CDR2 SNEGSKA (reference sequence). V lost 1 base and J 9 bases, leaving 5 bases between the germline ends. CDR3: CSARAQTQYF. In DNA, the CDR3 is TGCAGTGCTAGAGCTCAAACGCAGTATTTT.

This clonotype has more than one count but fewer than ten. The chain recombines TRBV12-3 or TRBV12-4 with TRBJ1-1; maybe TRBD1 (6 bases). The V end was cut by 4 bases, the J end by 7 bases, with 19 bases between. CDR3 size: 15 residues. DNA of the CDR3: TGTGCCAGCAGTTGGGGGACAAGTCGTGGGCTTGAAGCTTTCTTT. Protein sequence: CASSWGTSRGLEAFF.

CDR3: CASRPDGNTIYF. For the CDR3, the DNA is TGTGCCAGCAGGCCGGATGGAAACACCATATATTTT. V and J are TRBV12-3 or TRBV12-4 and TRBJ1-3; D is unclear. V was clipped by 6 bases and J by 3 bases, with 6 bases between them. The CDR3 contains 12 residues.

CDR3 bases: TGCGCCAGCAGCCAAGACCCTACAGGGGGTAACACTGAAGCTTTCTTT. As protein: CASSQDPTGGNTEAFF. The J gene is TRBJ1-1, the V gene TRBV4-3; 8 positions agree with TRBD1. The CDR3 runs 16 residues. With V trimmed by 0 bases and J by 2 bases, 5 bases remained unmatched. The germline V gene has CDR1 LGHNA and CDR2 YSLEER.

This clonotype was seen a few times. This chain connects TRBV20-1 to TRBJ2-2; D gene uncertain. The CDR3 length is 16 residues. Germline loops: CDR1 DFQATT, CDR2 SNEGSKA (reference sequence). Deletions cut 3 bases from V and 1 base from J, with 15 bases between. Written as DNA, the CDR3 is TGCAGTGCTAGGTCCGGCCGGCAGGAGAACACCGGGGAGCTGTTTTTT. The encoded protein is CSARSGRQENTGELFF.

CDR3 loop: CASSMANGPQEKLFF. In DNA form, the CDR3 reads TGCGCCAGCAGCATGGCCAATGGTCCCCAGGAAAAACTGTTTTTT. V usage is TRBV5-1 and J usage is TRBJ1-4; D ambiguous. Trimming removed 4 bases at V and 8 bases at J, with 18 bases between. CDR3 size: 15 residues. The germline CDR1 and CDR2 sequences are SGHRS and YFSETQ.

The V and J genes are TRBV9 and TRBJ2-2; 9 nucleotides agree with TRBD1. The CDR3 sequence is 17 residues long. J lost 2 bases, V lost 4 bases, and 9 bases had no gene match. The germline gives CDR1 SGDLS, CDR2 YYNGEE. The CDR3: CASSSPVTGGNTGELFF. For the CDR3, the DNA is TGTGCCAGCAGCTCGCCAGTGACAGGGGGTAACACCGGGGAGCTGTTTTTT.

The chain has TRBV12-3 or TRBV12-4 and TRBJ2-2; TRBD1 might be the D (6 bases). CDR3 length equals 14 residues. The V end lost 3 bases, the J end lost 5 bases, and 10 bases lay between the germline ends. The CDR3 coding sequence is TGTGCCAGCAGTTTGGACACAGGGACCGGGGAGCTGTTTTTT. This translates into CASSLDTGTGELFF.

This clonotype was seen a few times. The rearrangement links TRBV12-3 or TRBV12-4 to TRBJ2-2, with TRBD1 as a possible D gene (5 bases). V lost 2 bases to trimming and J lost 7 bases, with 8 bases between them. CDR3 length: 13 residues. CDR3 region: CASSLQGNGELFF. As DNA, the CDR3 is TGTGCCAGCAGTTTACAGGGTAACGGGGAGCTGTTTTTT.

This clonotype was seen only a few times. The V and J genes are TRBV7-2 and TRBJ2-5, with D perhaps matching TRBD2 (6 bases). Germline V gives CDR1 SGHTA, CDR2 FQGNSA. CDR3 length: 14 amino acids. Trimming shortened V by 0 bases and J by 5 bases, and 10 bases separated the two germline ends. The CDR3 region has the DNA TGTGCCAGCAGCTTAGCTCTAGCGTGGGAGACCCAGTACTTC. The encoded protein is CASSLALAWETQYF.

This clonotype was observed a handful of times. The rearrangement links TRBV12-3 or TRBV12-4 to TRBJ2-3, with 7 bases fitting TRBD1. V shed 6 bases, J shed 0 bases, and the junction held 3 bases outside the gene matches. The CDR3 extends over 14 amino acids. The CDR3 DNA reads TGTGCCAGCAGGGGGGACAGTAGCACAGATACGCAGTATTTT. This encodes CASRGDSSTDTQYF.

A few counts support this clonotype. The chain joins TRBV6-1 to TRBJ2-1; TRBD1 aligns across 10 bases. Germline V lookup: CDR1 MNHNS, CDR2 SASEGT. The CDR3 extends over 17 amino acids. V gave up 7 bases and J gave up 3 bases; unmatched junction bases: 12. CDR3 nucleotides: TGTGCCAGCACCAGGACCCCGGGACAGGGGCTCTACAATGAGCAGTTCTTC. Translating it yields CASTRTPGQGLYNEQFF.

The rearrangement joins TRBV7-9 to TRBJ2-1; D tentatively fits TRBD1 or TRBD2 (5 bases each). The germline V gene has CDR1 SEHNR and CDR2 FQNEAQ (reference sequence). V was cut by 8 bases and J by 12 bases, with 14 bases left in between. The CDR3 extends over 11 amino acids. CDR3 loop: CASGAVRGQFF. Written as DNA, the CDR3 is TGTGCCAGCGGGGCCGTGAGGGGGCAGTTCTTC.

The chain combines TRBV5-1 with TRBJ2-7; 7 bases agree with TRBD2. Germline CDR1 reads SGHRS; CDR2 reads YFSETQ. The CDR3 spans 14 residues. V lost 5 bases, J lost 0 bases, and 5 bases stayed unmatched. The DNA for the CDR3 is TGCGCCAGCAGGCTAGCGGCGAGCTCCTACGAGCAGTACGTC. It codes for CASRLAASSYEQYV.

This clonotype was detected only a few times. The chain links TRBV6-1 to TRBJ1-2; possible D gene TRBD1, 5 bases. The CDR3 has 14 residues. Per the germline V gene, CDR1 is MNHNS and CDR2 is SASEGT. V was clipped by 10 bases and J by 0 bases, with 15 bases between them. The CDR3 coding sequence is TGTGCCACCTTCGGGACTGGCGCTAACTATGGCTACACCTTC. Translating it yields CATFGTGANYGYTF.

This clonotype was seen more than once but under ten times. V is TRBV7-2 and J is TRBJ2-5; D may be TRBD2 (6 bases). This CDR3 contains 16 residues. Germline V lookup: CDR1 SGHTA, CDR2 FQGNSA. The V end was cut by 5 bases, the J end by 5 bases, with 21 bases between. CDR3 nucleotides: TGTGCCAGCAGCCCGAGGGTAGCGGTCCGTGAGGAGACCCAGTACTTC. Its translation: CASSPRVAVREETQYF.